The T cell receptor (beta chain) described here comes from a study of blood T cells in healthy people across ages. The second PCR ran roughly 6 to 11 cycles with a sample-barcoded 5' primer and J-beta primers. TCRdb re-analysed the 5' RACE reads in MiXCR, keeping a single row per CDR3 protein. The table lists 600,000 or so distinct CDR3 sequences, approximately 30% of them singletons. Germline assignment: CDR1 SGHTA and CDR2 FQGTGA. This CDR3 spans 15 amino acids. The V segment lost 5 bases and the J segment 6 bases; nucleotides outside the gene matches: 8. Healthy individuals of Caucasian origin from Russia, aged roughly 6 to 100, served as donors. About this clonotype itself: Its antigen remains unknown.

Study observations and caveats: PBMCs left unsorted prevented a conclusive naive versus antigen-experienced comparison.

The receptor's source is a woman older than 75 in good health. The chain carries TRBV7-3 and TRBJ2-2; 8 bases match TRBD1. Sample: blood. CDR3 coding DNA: TGTGCCAGCAGCATCGGACAGGGCAACGCCGGGGAGCTGTTTTTT. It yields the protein CASSIGQGNAGELFF.